This T cell receptor beta chain was sequenced during a study of blood T cell repertoires in COVID-19. Study-wide background: The United States, Italy and Spain were the sources of the acute and convalescent COVID-19 samples. T cells, B-cell-depleted T cells, or PBMCs supplied cDNA or gDNA.

The V and J ends lost 0 bases and 4 bases, in that order; junction bases with no gene match: 9. The CDR3 runs 16 residues. CDR1 is SNHLY and CDR2 is FYNNEI in the germline V gene. How the authors handled the data: Researchers report that nucleated cell counts were estimated from reference gene primer amplification. Using immunoSEQ multiplex PCR, the repertoire was profiled, and TCRdb retains in-frame clones only, with some absent. The V and J calls and clone size come from that table; D and trimming were worked out from the DNA. This sample has fewer than 110,000 clones, with about 91% found just once.

The chain recombines TRBV2 with TRBJ2-7, with TRBD2 matching 7 bases. This clonotype was obtained from a man aged 50 or older with active or convalescent COVID-19. Sample: peripheral blood. The DNA for the CDR3 is TGTGCCAGCAGTGAAGCAGGCGGCGGGAGCGGATACGAGCAGTACTTC. This gives the protein CASSEAGGGSGYEQYF.